This T cell receptor beta chain was documented in a study of patients and donors after allogeneic stem cell transplantation. J gave up 3 bases and V 5 bases, and 12 bases lay outside the gene matches. The CDR3 contains 15 residues. CDR1 is GTSNPN, CDR2 SVGIG, per germline (reference sequence). This clonotype has just a few counts. TCRdb re-analysed the RT-PCR reads in MiXCR, keeping a single row per CDR3 protein. The sample records some 880,000 distinct CDR3 sequences, approximately 19% being singletons. The sequence derives from a human donor who was either an allogeneic HSCT recipient or a stem cell or donor lymphocyte infusion donor (not recorded which). It is not recorded whose cells these are; they may come from a transplant donor. Sequenced sample: blood, either unsorted or a sorted T cell fraction (not recorded which). The chain is built from TRBV30 and TRBJ2-7; 8 bases are shared with TRBD1. In DNA form, the CDR3 reads TGTGCCTGGCTCCTTGGACAGGGATCTATCTACGAGCAGTACTTC. Translated: CAWLLGQGSIYEQYF.